This TCR beta chain was sequenced in a study of T cells in women clearing cervical HPV infection. Trimming cost V 2 bases and J 2 bases; bases outside gene matches: 4. CDR1 MNHNS and CDR2 SASEGT come from the germline V gene. CDR3 length: 15 residues. Whole-study findings and limits: TRBV6-7 relative abundance averaged roughly 0.099% in cases and roughly 0.17% in controls. Richness plus V gene abundances separated cases from controls with AUC about 0.8. Repertoire richness, not evenness, was significantly elevated in CIN3+ cases versus controls.

The data were produced by immunoSEQ multiplex PCR, yet TCRdb's version contains in-frame clones alone and is incomplete. The sample has 20,000 to 25,000 clones. In the case of this clone: Its target is unknown. The read terminates 3 residues ahead of where the CDR3 ends, so the germline J gene completes it.

The gene calls are TRBV6-1 and TRBJ1-2; the match to TRBD1 covers 8 bases. The sequenced sample consisted of blood buffy coat. The TCR comes from a woman between 18 and 70 years old with a cervical HPV16 infection that either progressed to CIN3+ or cleared (not recorded which). This chain's CDR3 is CASSEMWDRNYGYTF. The CDR3 bases that were read are TGTGCCAGCAGTGAAATGTGGGACAGGAACTATGGC.